These T cell receptor beta chains were read from a single sample in a study of CD8 T cells in ankylosing spondylitis. Via MiXCR, TCRdb re-called the 5' RACE reads, giving one row per CDR3 protein. This sample carries hundreds of thousands of distinct CDR3 sequences, around 19% of them seen once, and the ten largest clones take about 39%. The source material was blood, either unsorted or a sorted T cell fraction (not recorded which). All receptors derive from a male donor with ankylosing spondylitis. Each CDR3 is given with its conserved first and last residue. Fields, in order: D gene, J gene, V gene, clone size, CDR3 protein, CDR3 DNA. D genes are given only for firm matches. Clone size is given for some rows only: seen once, a few or many times, or a class if the clone is expanded.

D gene: NA
J gene: TRBJ2-1
V gene: TRBV20-1
clone size: NA
CDR3 protein: CSASGSSSYNEQFF
CDR3 DNA: TGCAGTGCTAGTGGGTCCAGCTCCTACAATGAGCAGTTCTTC

D gene: NA
J gene: TRBJ1-1
V gene: TRBV7-9
clone size: many
CDR3 protein: CASSLGSLNTEAFF
CDR3 DNA: TGTGCCAGCAGCTTAGGCAGCTTGAACACTGAAGCTTTCTTT

D gene: TRBD2
J gene: TRBJ2-3
V gene: TRBV27
clone size: few
CDR3 protein: CASSPWSGRAIRADTQYF
CDR3 DNA: TGTGCCAGCAGCCCGTGGAGCGGGAGGGCCATTCGCGCAGATACGCAGTATTTT

D gene: TRBD1
J gene: TRBJ2-7
V gene: TRBV29-1
clone size: NA
CDR3 protein: CSVRQGAQYEQYF
CDR3 DNA: TGCAGCGTACGACAGGGGGCGCAGTACGAGCAGTACTTC

D gene: NA
J gene: TRBJ2-3
V gene: TRBV5-5
clone size: few
CDR3 protein: CASSLPDYTDTQYF
CDR3 DNA: TGTGCCAGCAGCTTGCCGGACTACACAGATACGCAGTATTTT

D gene: TRBD1
J gene: TRBJ1-2
V gene: TRBV4-2
clone size: NA
CDR3 protein: CASSQPGDRDATYGYTF
CDR3 DNA: TGTGCCAGCAGCCAGCCGGGTGACAGGGATGCCACCTATGGCTACACCTTC

D gene: NA
J gene: TRBJ2-7
V gene: TRBV10-3
clone size: few
CDR3 protein: CATRQDISYEQYF
CDR3 DNA: TGTGCCACCAGACAGGACATCTCCTACGAGCAGTACTTC

D gene: TRBD2
J gene: TRBJ2-1
V gene: TRBV20-1
clone size: NA
CDR3 protein: CSARALLREIINEQFF
CDR3 DNA: TGCAGTGCTAGAGCCCTGTTGCGGGAGATTATAAATGAGCAGTTCTTC

D gene: TRBD2
J gene: TRBJ2-5
V gene: TRBV7-6
clone size: NA
CDR3 protein: CASSPRDGGETQYF
CDR3 DNA: TGTGCCAGCAGCCCCCGGGACGGGGGGGAGACCCAGTACTTC

D gene: NA
J gene: TRBJ1-2
V gene: TRBV29-1
clone size: few
CDR3 protein: CSAVDSYGYTF
CDR3 DNA: TGCAGCGCTGTTGATAGCTATGGCTACACCTTC

D gene: NA
J gene: TRBJ1-2
V gene: TRBV4-1
clone size: few
CDR3 protein: CASSQGGTMIPGYTF
CDR3 DNA: TGCGCCAGCAGCCAAGGGGGGACAATGATACCTGGCTACACCTTC

D gene: NA
J gene: TRBJ2-2
V gene: TRBV7-3
clone size: few
CDR3 protein: CASQASENTGELFF
CDR3 DNA: TGTGCCAGCCAGGCTAGCGAGAACACCGGGGAGCTGTTTTTT

D gene: NA
J gene: TRBJ1-2
V gene: TRBV28
clone size: NA
CDR3 protein: CASSLFPRRGPGYGYTF
CDR3 DNA: TGTGCCAGCAGTTTATTCCCGAGGCGAGGACCGGGCTATGGCTACACCTTC

D gene: NA
J gene: TRBJ2-2
V gene: TRBV12-3/TRBV12-4
clone size: NA
CDR3 protein: CASSHPRGFGELFF
CDR3 DNA: TGTGCCAGCAGCCACCCCAGGGGTTTCGGGGAGCTGTTTTTT

D gene: NA
J gene: TRBJ2-7
V gene: TRBV20-1
clone size: NA
CDR3 protein: CSARDLDSIVYEQYF
CDR3 DNA: TGCAGTGCTAGAGATCTCGACAGCATTGTCTACGAGCAGTACTTC

D gene: TRBD2
J gene: TRBJ2-1
V gene: TRBV12-3/TRBV12-4
clone size: few
CDR3 protein: CASSFRLADDNEQFF
CDR3 DNA: TGTGCCAGCAGTTTCCGACTAGCGGACGACAATGAGCAGTTCTTC

D gene: NA
J gene: TRBJ1-2
V gene: TRBV12-3/TRBV12-4
clone size: few
CDR3 protein: CASNPAARSGGGYTF
CDR3 DNA: TGTGCCAGCAATCCAGCCGCCCGAAGTGGTGGTGGCTACACCTTC

D gene: NA
J gene: TRBJ1-1
V gene: TRBV6-2/TRBV6-3
clone size: NA
CDR3 protein: CASSGGPTEAFF
CDR3 DNA: TGTGCCAGCAGTGGAGGCCCGACTGAAGCTTTCTTT

D gene: NA
J gene: TRBJ2-2
V gene: TRBV12-3/TRBV12-4
clone size: few
CDR3 protein: CASSLTSNTGELFF
CDR3 DNA: TGTGCCAGCAGTTTAACCTCGAACACCGGGGAGCTGTTTTTT

D gene: NA
J gene: TRBJ2-2
V gene: TRBV4-2
clone size: few
CDR3 protein: CASSRGTDANTGELFF
CDR3 DNA: TGTGCCAGCAGCCGAGGGACCGACGCGAACACCGGGGAGCTGTTTTTT

D gene: NA
J gene: TRBJ2-1
V gene: TRBV11-1
clone size: few
CDR3 protein: CASSLGLGNYNEQFF
CDR3 DNA: TGTGCCAGCAGCTTAGGATTGGGGAATTACAATGAGCAGTTCTTC

D gene: NA
J gene: TRBJ2-2
V gene: TRBV7-9
clone size: few
CDR3 protein: CASSSARLGSNTGELFF
CDR3 DNA: TGTGCCAGCAGCTCCGCTAGACTCGGATCGAACACCGGGGAGCTGTTTTTT

D gene: NA
J gene: TRBJ2-5
V gene: TRBV20-1
clone size: NA
CDR3 protein: CSAQKETQYF
CDR3 DNA: TGCAGTGCGCAAAAAGAGACCCAGTACTTC

D gene: NA
J gene: TRBJ1-5
V gene: TRBV4-1
clone size: NA
CDR3 protein: CASSPGGVQPQHF
CDR3 DNA: TGCGCCAGCAGCCCCGGGGGGGTTCAGCCCCAGCATTTT

D gene: NA
J gene: TRBJ2-3
V gene: TRBV12-3/TRBV12-4
clone size: few
CDR3 protein: CASSLHSGKPTDTQYF
CDR3 DNA: TGTGCCAGCAGCCTCCACTCGGGTAAACCCACAGATACGCAGTATTTT

D gene: NA
J gene: TRBJ1-2
V gene: TRBV12-3/TRBV12-4
clone size: NA
CDR3 protein: CASSPAFGEGYTF
CDR3 DNA: TGTGCCAGCAGCCCGGCCTTTGGGGAAGGCTACACCTTC

D gene: TRBD1
J gene: TRBJ1-2
V gene: TRBV4-3
clone size: few
CDR3 protein: CASSQAPTGELNGYTF
CDR3 DNA: TGCGCCAGCAGCCAAGCGCCGACAGGGGAGTTGAATGGCTACACCTTC

D gene: TRBD1
J gene: TRBJ2-3
V gene: TRBV10-3
clone size: few
CDR3 protein: CAISALGGQGPADTQYF
CDR3 DNA: TGTGCCATCAGTGCCTTGGGGGGACAGGGACCCGCAGATACGCAGTATTTT

D gene: NA
J gene: TRBJ2-7
V gene: TRBV9
clone size: NA
CDR3 protein: CASSPMGGASSYEQYF
CDR3 DNA: TGTGCCAGCAGCCCCATGGGGGGGGCCTCCTCCTACGAGCAGTACTTC

D gene: NA
J gene: TRBJ1-2
V gene: TRBV5-6
clone size: few
CDR3 protein: CASSPLALLWDGNYGYTF
CDR3 DNA: TGTGCCAGCAGCCCCTTGGCACTCCTCTGGGATGGTAACTATGGCTACACCTTC

D gene: NA
J gene: TRBJ2-7
V gene: TRBV6-1
clone size: NA
CDR3 protein: CASWSDRGSSSYEQYF
CDR3 DNA: TGTGCCAGCTGGTCCGATAGGGGGTCGAGCTCCTACGAGCAGTACTTC

D gene: TRBD2
J gene: TRBJ2-7
V gene: TRBV13
clone size: NA
CDR3 protein: CASSITSGSYEQYF
CDR3 DNA: TGTGCCAGCAGCATTACTAGCGGATCCTACGAGCAGTACTTC

D gene: NA
J gene: TRBJ2-1
V gene: TRBV5-1
clone size: few
CDR3 protein: CASSYRVNEQFF
CDR3 DNA: TGCGCCAGCAGCTACAGGGTGAATGAGCAGTTCTTC

D gene: NA
J gene: TRBJ2-5
V gene: TRBV12-3/TRBV12-4
clone size: many
CDR3 protein: CASRSGDSGGETQYF
CDR3 DNA: TGTGCCAGCCGCTCTGGGGACTCGGGTGGAGAGACCCAGTACTTC

D gene: TRBD1
J gene: TRBJ2-1
V gene: TRBV2
clone size: few
CDR3 protein: CASRRQGSSPNEQFF
CDR3 DNA: TGTGCCAGCAGGCGACAGGGGTCCAGCCCCAATGAGCAGTTCTTC

D gene: TRBD2
J gene: TRBJ2-2
V gene: TRBV3-1
clone size: NA
CDR3 protein: CASSPPLAGGPGELFF
CDR3 DNA: TGTGCCAGCAGCCCCCCGCTAGCGGGAGGGCCCGGGGAGCTGTTTTTT

D gene: TRBD2
J gene: TRBJ2-7
V gene: TRBV20-1
clone size: NA
CDR3 protein: CSARDRLAVSYEQYF
CDR3 DNA: TGCAGTGCTAGAGATCGACTAGCGGTCTCTTACGAGCAGTACTTC

D gene: TRBD2
J gene: TRBJ2-3
V gene: TRBV12-3/TRBV12-4
clone size: many
CDR3 protein: CASSFGTSDTDTQYF
CDR3 DNA: TGTGCCAGCAGTTTTGGGACTAGCGACACAGATACGCAGTATTTT

D gene: NA
J gene: TRBJ1-6
V gene: TRBV5-1
clone size: NA
CDR3 protein: CASSLAQDSPLHF
CDR3 DNA: TGCGCCAGCAGCTTGGCACAGGATTCACCCCTCCACTTT

D gene: TRBD1
J gene: TRBJ1-2
V gene: TRBV9
clone size: NA
CDR3 protein: CASSVEQQGLHYGYTF
CDR3 DNA: TGTGCCAGCAGCGTAGAGCAACAGGGGCTCCACTATGGCTACACCTTC

D gene: TRBD1
J gene: TRBJ1-1
V gene: TRBV4-1
clone size: NA
CDR3 protein: CASSQDGGATGRGTEAFF
CDR3 DNA: TGCGCCAGCAGCCAAGACGGGGGCGCGACAGGGAGGGGCACTGAAGCTTTCTTT

D gene: TRBD2
J gene: TRBJ2-1
V gene: TRBV28
clone size: NA
CDR3 protein: CASSLQREVDEQFF
CDR3 DNA: TGTGCCAGCAGTTTACAGCGGGAGGTCGATGAGCAGTTCTTC

D gene: TRBD1
J gene: TRBJ2-1
V gene: TRBV12-3/TRBV12-4
clone size: many
CDR3 protein: CASNTGGGYNEQFF
CDR3 DNA: TGTGCCAGCAACACAGGGGGCGGCTACAATGAGCAGTTCTTC

D gene: NA
J gene: TRBJ2-4
V gene: TRBV4-1
clone size: few
CDR3 protein: CASSQGPGLKGIQYF
CDR3 DNA: TGCGCCAGCAGCCAAGGTCCGGGACTCAAGGGCATTCAGTACTTC

D gene: TRBD1
J gene: TRBJ1-2
V gene: TRBV27
clone size: few
CDR3 protein: CASSQRGGGGYTF
CDR3 DNA: TGTGCCAGCAGCCAAAGGGGAGGGGGCGGCTACACCTTC

D gene: TRBD1
J gene: TRBJ1-2
V gene: TRBV5-1
clone size: NA
CDR3 protein: CASSLGPSDRDYGYTF
CDR3 DNA: TGCGCCAGCAGCTTGGGCCCCTCGGACAGGGACTATGGCTACACCTTC

D gene: NA
J gene: TRBJ2-7
V gene: TRBV7-9
clone size: NA
CDR3 protein: CASSSGTRTNEQYF
CDR3 DNA: TGTGCCAGCAGCTCCGGGACCCGAACGAACGAGCAGTACTTC